This is a list of T cell receptor beta chains from one sample in a study of blood T cell repertoires in COVID-19. Data came from immunoSEQ multiplex PCR; TCRdb stores just in-frame clones and leaves some out. The top ten clones hold more than 3% of a sample with 150,000 to 200,000 clones, about 80% of them seen once. The sample comprised PBMCs or T cells enriched from blood (not recorded which). All receptors derive from an older woman who had recovered from COVID-19. CDR3s include the opening cysteine and the closing phenylalanine or tryptophan. D genes are given only for firm matches. Size tells how often a clone was seen (once, few, many) or the class of an expanded clone, and some rows leave it out.

TRBV19	TRBD2	NA	TRBJ2-5	CASSSYRTSGNTPPRETQYF	TGTGCCAGTAGTTCCTATAGGACTAGCGGAAACACCCCTCCCCGGGAGACCCAGTACTTC
TRBV7-2	TRBD2	NA	TRBJ2-7	CASQRGSSYEQYF	TGTGCCAGCCAGCGGGGGAGCTCCTACGAGCAGTACTTC
TRBV2	TRBD1	NA	TRBJ1-2	CASKEDRTDYGYTF	TGTGCCAGCAAAGAGGACAGGACTGACTATGGCTACACCTTC
TRBV3-1/TRBV3-2	TRBD2	NA	TRBJ2-5	CASSQDGGAGGLTQYF	TGTGCCAGCAGCCAAGATGGTGGAGCGGGGGGGCTAACCCAGTACTTC
TRBV5-4	TRBD2	NA	TRBJ2-1	CASSLGAGAPGEQFF	TGTGCCAGCAGCTTGGGAGCGGGGGCCCCCGGGGAGCAGTTCTTC
TRBV6-1	NA	NA	TRBJ1-1	CASSDLRFTEAFF	TGTGCCAGCAGTGATCTTCGGTTCACTGAAGCTTTCTTT
TRBV7-9	TRBD1	NA	TRBJ1-2	CASSGRTGGPNYGYTF	TGTGCCAGCAGCGGGAGGACAGGGGGCCCTAACTATGGCTACACCTTC
TRBV10-3	NA	NA	TRBJ1-5	CAISEWAGNQPQHF	TGTGCCATCAGTGAGTGGGCAGGAAATCAGCCCCAGCATTTT
TRBV28	TRBD1	NA	TRBJ1-2	CASSLRGQGVTHGYTF	TGTGCCAGCAGTTTAAGGGGGCAGGGAGTCACTCATGGCTACACCTTC
TRBV29-1	NA	NA	TRBJ1-2	CSVGGGGYTF	TGCAGCGTTGGAGGAGGGGGCTACACCTTC
TRBV27	TRBD1	NA	TRBJ1-2	CASSLYSGQEYF	TGTGCCAGCAGTTTATATTCGGGACAGGAGTACTTC
TRBV19	TRBD1	NA	TRBJ1-6	CASSRQGAENSPLHF	TGTGCCAGTAGTAGACAGGGGGCAGAGAATTCACCCCTCCACTTT
TRBV15	TRBD1	once	TRBJ1-5	CATSRKNRGTNQPQHF	TGTGCCACCAGCAGGAAAAACAGGGGAACGAATCAGCCCCAGCATTTT
TRBV6-1	TRBD1	NA	TRBJ2-7	CASSDGTGLYEQYF	TGTGCCAGCAGTGACGGGACAGGGTTGTACGAGCAGTACTTC
TRBV3-1/TRBV3-2	TRBD1	NA	TRBJ1-4	CASSQEGRGPNEKLFF	TGTGCCAGCAGCCAAGAGGGCAGGGGGCCAAATGAAAAACTGTTTTTT
TRBV5-1	TRBD1	NA	TRBJ1-2	CASTPTGTGVEEGYTF	TGCGCCAGCACTCCAACCGGGACAGGGGTAGAGGAGGGCTACACCTTC
TRBV27	NA	NA	TRBJ2-7	CASSLSYRADYEQYF	TGTGCCAGCAGTTTATCATACAGGGCCGACTACGAGCAGTACTTC
TRBV30	NA	NA	TRBJ1-2	CAWSEDRNYGYTF	TGTGCCTGGAGTGAGGACAGAAACTATGGCTACACCTTC
TRBV2	TRBD1	NA	TRBJ1-5	CASSPGTGRAQPQHF	TGTGCCAGCAGTCCCGGGACAGGGAGGGCTCAGCCCCAGCATTTT
TRBV9	TRBD2	NA	TRBJ2-7	CASSVSPSSGEFYEQYF	TGTGCCAGCAGCGTATCCCCCTCCAGCGGGGAGTTCTACGAGCAGTACTTC
TRBV28	TRBD2	NA	TRBJ2-1	CASQAIAGGYNEQFF	TGTGCCAGCCAAGCCATAGCGGGGGGTTACAATGAGCAGTTCTTC
TRBV14	NA	NA	TRBJ1-3	CASSVQPVSGNTIYF	TGTGCCAGCAGCGTCCAACCGGTCTCTGGAAACACCATATATTTT
TRBV7-2	NA	NA	TRBJ2-5	CASSLVLAETQYF	TGTGCCAGCAGCTTAGTACTAGCAGAGACCCAGTACTTC
TRBV7-2	TRBD1	NA	TRBJ2-2	CASGQGPNTGELFF	TGTGCCAGCGGACAGGGGCCCAACACCGGGGAGCTGTTTTTT
TRBV5-4	NA	NA	TRBJ2-7	CASSVYYEQYF	TGTGCCAGCAGCGTATACTACGAGCAGTACTTC
TRBV4-2	NA	NA	TRBJ1-1	CASSQFGRTEAFF	TGTGCCAGCAGCCAGTTTGGCCGCACTGAAGCTTTCTTT
TRBV28	TRBD1	NA	TRBJ1-1	CASMGQGAGNTEAFF	TGTGCCAGCATGGGACAGGGGGCGGGGAACACTGAAGCTTTCTTT
TRBV5-1	NA	NA	TRBJ1-1	CASSAGTVNTEAFF	TGCGCCAGCAGCGCGGGGACGGTGAACACTGAAGCTTTCTTT
TRBV4-1	NA	NA	TRBJ2-2	CASSQVSSSGELFF	TGCGCCAGCAGCCAAGTGAGCTCCTCCGGGGAGCTGTTTTTT
TRBV12-3/TRBV12-4	NA	NA	TRBJ1-1	CASSLVLRGEAFF	TGTGCCAGCAGTTTAGTTTTACGAGGTGAAGCTTTCTTT
TRBV5-1	TRBD2	NA	TRBJ2-3	CASSSLAGGGDTQYF	TGCGCCAGCAGTTCACTAGCGGGGGGAGGAGATACGCAGTATTTT
TRBV24-1	NA	NA	TRBJ2-7	CATSERGEQYF	TGTGCCACCAGTGAGAGAGGAGAGCAGTACTTC
TRBV5-1	NA	NA	TRBJ1-4	CASSLDSNEKLFF	TGCGCCAGCAGCTTGGACAGCAATGAAAAACTGTTTTTT
TRBV2	NA	NA	TRBJ1-4	CASSEADSDEKLFF	TGTGCCAGCAGTGAAGCGGACTCGGATGAAAAACTGTTTTTT
TRBV29-1	NA	NA	TRBJ2-2	CSAQGTDTGELFF	TGCAGCGCGCAGGGGACGGACACCGGGGAGCTGTTTTTT
TRBV11-2	TRBD1	NA	TRBJ2-3	CASSWGQGVSTDTQYF	TGTGCCAGCAGCTGGGGCCAGGGGGTCAGCACAGATACGCAGTATTTT
TRBV12-5	NA	NA	TRBJ1-1	CASGLDKTGKSFMNTEAFF	TGTGCTAGTGGTTTGGATAAAACAGGGAAAAGCTTCATGAACACTGAAGCTTTCTTT
TRBV24-1	NA	many	TRBJ1-2	CATSEGAGLINYGYTF	TGTGCCACCAGTGAAGGAGCAGGGCTTATTAACTATGGCTACACCTTC
TRBV29-1	TRBD2	NA	TRBJ2-5	CSVRGGVETQYF	TGCAGCGTTCGGGGGGGGGTCGAGACCCAGTACTTC
TRBV6-5	NA	once	TRBJ1-2	CASSFGQGYGYTF	TGTGCCAGCAGTTTTGGTCAGGGTTATGGCTACACCTTC
TRBV2	TRBD1	NA	TRBJ1-5	CASSGQGASNQPQHF	TGTGCCAGCAGTGGGCAGGGGGCTAGCAATCAGCCCCAGCATTTT
TRBV14	NA	NA	TRBJ2-3	CASSRGGTGTDTQYF	TGTGCCAGCAGCAGGGGTGGAACGGGCACAGATACGCAGTATTTT
TRBV11-3	TRBD1	NA	TRBJ2-7	CASSPGQGTYEQYF	TGTGCCAGCAGCCCGGGACAGGGGACCTACGAGCAGTACTTC
TRBV5-6	NA	few	TRBJ1-1	CASSTLGRYTEAFF	TGTGCCAGCAGCACTCTTGGGAGATACACTGAAGCTTTCTTT
TRBV7-7	TRBD1	NA	TRBJ2-7	CASSLASRDRSYEQYF	TGTGCCAGCAGCTTAGCGAGTAGGGACAGGTCATACGAGCAGTACTTC
TRBV11-3	NA	NA	TRBJ2-3	CASSERSDTQYF	TGTGCCAGCAGCGAGCGTTCAGATACGCAGTATTTT
TRBV27	NA	NA	TRBJ1-5	CASSLRQGIGQPQHF	TGTGCCAGCAGTTTACGCCAGGGAATAGGTCAGCCCCAGCATTTT
TRBV5-1	NA	NA	TRBJ2-3	CASSLADRYTDTQYF	TGCGCCAGCAGCTTGGCCGACAGGTACACAGATACGCAGTATTTT